These T cell receptor beta chains were read from a single sample in a study of blood T cells in healthy people across ages. In TCRdb, the 5' RACE reads were re-called with MiXCR into one record per CDR3 protein. The sample records 600,000 to 800,000 distinct CDR3 sequences, more than 45% being singletons. Input material: blood. The receptors were sampled from a woman of 80 years or more in good health. Each CDR3 is given with its conserved first and last residue.

cdr3_length | v_call | cdr3_aa
9 | TRBV10-3 | CAIGGEQFF
15 | TRBV7-2 | CASSAEPGRQETQYF
16 | TRBV4-1 | CASSQEGRSRTDTQYF
15 | TRBV5-1 | CASSCGGSSYNEQYF
15 | TRBV2 | CASSGDRVGADTQYF
14 | TRBV9 | CASTLSTGGGEQYF
15 | TRBV7-2 | CASSSYPGSYNEQFF
19 | TRBV7-2 | CASTERSVYGGASTDTQYF
12 | TRBV27 | CATAGAPNGQFF
16 | TRBV5-1 | CASSLVVTRNTGELFF
14 | TRBV25-1 | CASSGVRGNYGYTF
14 | TRBV20-1 | CSPIWGEGLNEQFF
16 | TRBV7-2 | CASSPRGVIGNQPQHF
15 | TRBV20-1 | CSARDNDRSVYGYTF
15 | TRBV6-2/TRBV6-3 | CASSYSGLRTGELFF
15 | TRBV5-1 | CASSSGTSMYNEQFF
14 | TRBV12-3/TRBV12-4 | CASSLNVGPFEQYF
13 | TRBV12-3/TRBV12-4 | CASSTGQNQPQHF
14 | TRBV11-1 | CASSRMEGGGELFF
13 | TRBV11-3 | CASSFSSQETQYF
15 | TRBV5-1 | CASSLFGGLEDTQYF
14 | TRBV2 | CASSVWTANEKPFF
15 | TRBV11-2 | CASSLRPSFQETQYF
16 | TRBV5-1 | CASSLGQNRGKNIQYF
13 | TRBV5-6 | CASSFGRDQPQHF
15 | TRBV2 | CASSWDRTTNEKLFF
17 | TRBV6-6 | CASIQGGAEVTPDTQYF
11 | TRBV25-1 | CASTGAYEQYF
14 | TRBV6-6 | CASSYSDRQETQYF
14 | TRBV10-3 | CATGTGPSNTEAFF
12 | TRBV12-3/TRBV12-4 | CASNDGGHEQFF
15 | TRBV20-1 | CSARVPRGGNQPQHF
15 | TRBV12-3/TRBV12-4 | CASSLNPKRDEEQFF
15 | TRBV12-3/TRBV12-4 | CASSFGTGGRYEQFF
18 | TRBV4-2 | CASSQPLAGLSSYNEQYF
15 | TRBV15 | CATSRPGTSYNEQYF
14 | TRBV20-1 | CSAVRDTIPYEQYF
15 | TRBV3-1 | CASSLWTAMNTEAFF
14 | TRBV14 | CASSQLTVQETQYF
15 | TRBV7-2 | CTSSPRDRGKNIQYF
12 | TRBV20-1 | CSSTSGDYGYTF
16 | TRBV12-3/TRBV12-4 | CASSPLGGTNTGELFF
14 | TRBV20-1 | CSASGGQGEWTQYF
15 | TRBV20-1 | CSARDGRDSQETQYF
13 | TRBV5-1 | CASSRDLNQPQHF
13 | TRBV7-2 | CASVGDRGQPQHF
13 | TRBV27 | CASSLGYASPLHF
15 | TRBV20-1 | CSARDSVLAGYEQYF
14 | TRBV5-1 | CASSLAGAGQPQHF